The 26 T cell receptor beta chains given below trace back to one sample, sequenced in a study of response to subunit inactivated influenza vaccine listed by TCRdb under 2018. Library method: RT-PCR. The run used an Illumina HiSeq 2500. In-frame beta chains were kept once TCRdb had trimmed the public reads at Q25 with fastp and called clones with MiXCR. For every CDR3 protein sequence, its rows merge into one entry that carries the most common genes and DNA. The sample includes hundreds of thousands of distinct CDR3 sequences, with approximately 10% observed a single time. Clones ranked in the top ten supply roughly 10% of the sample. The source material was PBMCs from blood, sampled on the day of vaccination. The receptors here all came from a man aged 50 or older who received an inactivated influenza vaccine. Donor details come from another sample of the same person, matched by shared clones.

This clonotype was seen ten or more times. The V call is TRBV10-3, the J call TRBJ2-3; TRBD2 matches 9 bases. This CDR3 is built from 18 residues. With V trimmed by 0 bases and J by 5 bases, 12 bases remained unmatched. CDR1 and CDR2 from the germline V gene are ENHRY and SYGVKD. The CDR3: CAISESKARLAGRDTQYF. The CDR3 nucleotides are TGTGCCATCAGTGAGTCGAAAGCACGCCTAGCGGGGAGAGATACGCAGTATTTT.

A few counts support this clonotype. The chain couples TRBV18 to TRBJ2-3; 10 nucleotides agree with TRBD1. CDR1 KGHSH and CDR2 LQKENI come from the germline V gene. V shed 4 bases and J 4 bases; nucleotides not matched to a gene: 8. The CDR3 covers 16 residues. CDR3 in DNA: TGTGCCAGCTCACGACGCCGGGACAGGGGCGCAGATACGCAGTATTTT. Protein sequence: CASSRRRDRGADTQYF.

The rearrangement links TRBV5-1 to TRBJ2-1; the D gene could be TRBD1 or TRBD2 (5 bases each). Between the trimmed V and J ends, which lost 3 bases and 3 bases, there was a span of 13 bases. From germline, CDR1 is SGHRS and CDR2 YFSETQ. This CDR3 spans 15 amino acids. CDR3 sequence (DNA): TGCGCCAGCAGCTCCGGGACCCGGCTCTACAATGAGCAGTTCTTC. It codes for CASSSGTRLYNEQFF.

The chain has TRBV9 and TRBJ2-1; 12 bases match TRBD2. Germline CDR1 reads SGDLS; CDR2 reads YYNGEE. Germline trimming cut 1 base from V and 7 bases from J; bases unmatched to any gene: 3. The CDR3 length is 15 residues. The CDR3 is CASSVTSGRTNEQFF. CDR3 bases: TGTGCCAGCAGCGTAACTAGCGGGAGGACGAATGAGCAGTTCTTC.

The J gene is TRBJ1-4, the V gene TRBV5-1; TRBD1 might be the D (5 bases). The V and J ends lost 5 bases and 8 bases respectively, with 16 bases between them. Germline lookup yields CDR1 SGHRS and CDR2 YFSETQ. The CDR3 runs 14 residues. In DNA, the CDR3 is TGCGCCAGCAGTTCGGCAGGGATTGGGGAAAAACTGTTTTTT. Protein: CASSSAGIGEKLFF.

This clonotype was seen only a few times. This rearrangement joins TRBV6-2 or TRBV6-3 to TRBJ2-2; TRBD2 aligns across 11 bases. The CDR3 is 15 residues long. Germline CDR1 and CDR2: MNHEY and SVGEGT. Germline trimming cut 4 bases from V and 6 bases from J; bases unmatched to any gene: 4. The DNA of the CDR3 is TGTGCCAGCAGTTCCCCGGGACTAGCGGCCGGGGAGCTGTTTTTT. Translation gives CASSSPGLAAGELFF.

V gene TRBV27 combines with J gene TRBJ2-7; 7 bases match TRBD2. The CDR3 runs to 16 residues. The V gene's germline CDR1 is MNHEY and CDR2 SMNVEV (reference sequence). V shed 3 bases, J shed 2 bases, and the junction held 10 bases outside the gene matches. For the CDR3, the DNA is TGTGCCAGCAGTTTGCTCGGGGGACTAACTACCTACGAGCAGTACTTC. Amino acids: CASSLLGGLTTYEQYF.

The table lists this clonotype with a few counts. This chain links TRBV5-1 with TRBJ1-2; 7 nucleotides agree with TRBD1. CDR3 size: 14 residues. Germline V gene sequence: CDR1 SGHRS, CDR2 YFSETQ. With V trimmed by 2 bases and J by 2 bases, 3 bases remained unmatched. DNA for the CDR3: TGCGCCAGCAGCTTCGCGGGACAGAACTATGGCTACACCTTC. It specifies CASSFAGQNYGYTF. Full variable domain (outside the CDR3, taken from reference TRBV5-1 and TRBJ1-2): KAGVTQTPRYLIKTRGQQVTLSCSPISGHRSVSWYQQTPGQGLQFLFEYFSETQRNKGNFPGRFSGRQFSNSRSEMNVSTLELGDSALYLCASSFAGQNYGYTFGSGTRLTVV.

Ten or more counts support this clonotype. The CDR3 sequence is CASSFTGIRIGEKLFF. The CDR3 nucleotides read TGTGCCAGCAGTTTCACGGGGATCCGGATTGGTGAAAAACTGTTTTTT. The chain combines TRBV12-3 or TRBV12-4 with TRBJ1-4; D is undetermined. This CDR3 has 16 residues. The V and J ends lost 3 bases and 7 bases respectively, with 18 bases between them.

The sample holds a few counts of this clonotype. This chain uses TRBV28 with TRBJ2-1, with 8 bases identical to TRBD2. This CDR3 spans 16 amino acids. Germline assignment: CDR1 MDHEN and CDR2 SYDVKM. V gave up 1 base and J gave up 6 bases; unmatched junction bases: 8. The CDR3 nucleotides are TGTGCCAGCAGTTTATCTGGGACTAGTATTGGCAATGAGCAGTTCTTC. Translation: CASSLSGTSIGNEQFF. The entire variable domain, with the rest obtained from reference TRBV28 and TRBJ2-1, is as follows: DVKVTQSSRYLVKRTGEKVFLECVQDMDHENMFWYRQDPGLGLRLIYFSYDVKMKEKGDIPEGYSVSREKKERFSLILESASTNQTSMYLCASSLSGTSIGNEQFFGPGTRLTVL.

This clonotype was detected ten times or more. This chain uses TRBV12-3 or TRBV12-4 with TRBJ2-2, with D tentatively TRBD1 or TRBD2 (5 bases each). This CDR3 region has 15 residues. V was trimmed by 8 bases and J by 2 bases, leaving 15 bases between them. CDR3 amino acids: CASRTGTHNTGELFF. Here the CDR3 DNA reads TGTGCCAGCCGGACCGGGACCCATAACACCGGGGAGCTGTTTTTT.

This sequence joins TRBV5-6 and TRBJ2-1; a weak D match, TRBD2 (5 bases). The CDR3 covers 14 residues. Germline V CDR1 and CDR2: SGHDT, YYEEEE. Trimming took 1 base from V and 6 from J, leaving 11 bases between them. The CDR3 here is CASSLRGIANEQFF. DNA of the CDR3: TGTGCCAGCAGCTTGAGAGGGATCGCCAATGAGCAGTTCTTC.

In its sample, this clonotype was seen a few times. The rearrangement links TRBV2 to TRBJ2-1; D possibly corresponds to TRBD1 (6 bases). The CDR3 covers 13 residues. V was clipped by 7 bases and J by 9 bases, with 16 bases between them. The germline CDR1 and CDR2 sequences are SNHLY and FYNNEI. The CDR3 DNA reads TGTGCCAGCACAAAAAGGGGGATTGGTGAGCAGTTCTTC. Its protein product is CASTKRGIGEQFF.

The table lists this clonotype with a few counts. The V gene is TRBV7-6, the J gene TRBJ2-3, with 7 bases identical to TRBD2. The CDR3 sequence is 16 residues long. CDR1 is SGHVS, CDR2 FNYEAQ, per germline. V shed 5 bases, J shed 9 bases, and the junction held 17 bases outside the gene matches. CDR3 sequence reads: CASSGSSGLSGGTQYF. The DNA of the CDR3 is TGTGCCAGCAGCGGCTCTAGCGGCCTTAGCGGAGGGACGCAGTATTTT.

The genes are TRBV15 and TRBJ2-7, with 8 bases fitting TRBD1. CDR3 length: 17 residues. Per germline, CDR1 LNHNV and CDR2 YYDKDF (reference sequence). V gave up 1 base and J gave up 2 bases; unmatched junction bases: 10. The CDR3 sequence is CATSRARPGTGTYEQYF. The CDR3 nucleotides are TGTGCCACCAGCAGAGCTCGGCCCGGGACAGGAACCTACGAGCAGTACTTC.

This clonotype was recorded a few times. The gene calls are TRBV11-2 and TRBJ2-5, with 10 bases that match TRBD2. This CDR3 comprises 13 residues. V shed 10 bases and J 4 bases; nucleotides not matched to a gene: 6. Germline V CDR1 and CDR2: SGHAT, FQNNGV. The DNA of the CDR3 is TGTGCCACCTCTAGCGGGAGTAGAGAGACCCAGTACTTC. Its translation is CATSSGSRETQYF.

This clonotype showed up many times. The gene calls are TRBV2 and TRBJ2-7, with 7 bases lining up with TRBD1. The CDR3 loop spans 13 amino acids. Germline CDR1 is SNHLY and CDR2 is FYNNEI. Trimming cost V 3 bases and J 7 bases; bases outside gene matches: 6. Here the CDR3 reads CASSDGTVREQYF. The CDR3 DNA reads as TGTGCCAGCAGTGATGGGACAGTAAGAGAGCAGTACTTC.

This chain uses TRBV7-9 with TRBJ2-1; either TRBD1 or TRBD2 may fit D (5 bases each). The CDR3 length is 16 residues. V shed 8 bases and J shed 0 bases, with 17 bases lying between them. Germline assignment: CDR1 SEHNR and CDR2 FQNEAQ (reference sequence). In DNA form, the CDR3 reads TGTGCCAGCCCCCCCGGGACGAGGAGCTCCTACAATGAGCAGTTCTTC. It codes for CASPPGTRSSYNEQFF.

CDR3 loop: CASSLEARGLSNSPLHF. CDR3 nucleotides: TGTGCCAGCAGCTTAGAGGCCAGGGGACTTTCCAATTCACCCCTCCACTTT. The rearrangement links TRBV7-6 to TRBJ1-6; D is possibly TRBD1 (6 bases). The germline gives CDR1 SGHVS, CDR2 FNYEAQ. V was shortened by 1 base and J by 7 bases, with 17 bases between the two germline ends. The CDR3 is 17 residues long.

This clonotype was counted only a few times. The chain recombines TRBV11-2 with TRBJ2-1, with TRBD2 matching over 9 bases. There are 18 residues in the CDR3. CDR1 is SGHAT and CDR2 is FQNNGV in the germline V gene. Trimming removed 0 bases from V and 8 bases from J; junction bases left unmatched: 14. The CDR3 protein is CASSLEWAAGLARDEQFF. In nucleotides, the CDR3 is TGTGCCAGCAGCTTAGAGTGGGCGGCGGGACTAGCTCGTGATGAGCAGTTCTTC.

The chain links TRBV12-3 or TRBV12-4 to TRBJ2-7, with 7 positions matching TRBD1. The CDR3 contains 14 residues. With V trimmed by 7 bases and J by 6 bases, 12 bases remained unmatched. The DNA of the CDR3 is TGTGCCAGCACCCAAGACAGGGTCTCAGGCGAGCAGTACTTC. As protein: CASTQDRVSGEQYF.

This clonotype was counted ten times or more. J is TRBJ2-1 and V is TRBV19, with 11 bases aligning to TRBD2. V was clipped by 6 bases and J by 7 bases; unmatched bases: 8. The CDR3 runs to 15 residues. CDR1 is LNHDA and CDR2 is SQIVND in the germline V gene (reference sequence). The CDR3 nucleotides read TGTGCCAGTAGCCCTGATAGCGGGGGGGCGAATGAGCAGTTCTTC. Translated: CASSPDSGGANEQFF. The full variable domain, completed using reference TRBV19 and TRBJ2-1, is DGGITQSPKYLFRKEGQNVTLSCEQNLNHDAMYWYRQDPGQGLRLIYYSQIVNDFQKGDIAEGYSVSREKKESFPLTVTSAQKNPTAFYLCASSPDSGGANEQFFGPGTRLTVL.

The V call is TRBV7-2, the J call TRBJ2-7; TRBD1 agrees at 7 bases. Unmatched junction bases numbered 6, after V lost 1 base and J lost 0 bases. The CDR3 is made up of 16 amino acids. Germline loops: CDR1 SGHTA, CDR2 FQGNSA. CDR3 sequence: CASSLGTGELSYEQYF. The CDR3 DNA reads TGTGCCAGCAGCTTAGGGACAGGTGAACTCTCCTACGAGCAGTACTTC.

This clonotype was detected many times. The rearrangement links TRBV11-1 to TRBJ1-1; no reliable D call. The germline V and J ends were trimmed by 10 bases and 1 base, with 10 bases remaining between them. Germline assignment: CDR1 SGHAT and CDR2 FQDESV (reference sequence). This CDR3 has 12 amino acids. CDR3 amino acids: CATKNGNTEAFF. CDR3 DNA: TGTGCCACAAAAAACGGGAACACTGAAGCTTTCTTT.

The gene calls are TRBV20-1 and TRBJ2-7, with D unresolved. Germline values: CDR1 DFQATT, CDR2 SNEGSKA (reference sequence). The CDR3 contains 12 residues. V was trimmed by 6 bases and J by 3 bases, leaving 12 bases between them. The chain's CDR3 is CSAPEADYEQYF. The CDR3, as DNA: TGCAGTGCCCCAGAGGCTGACTACGAGCAGTACTTC.

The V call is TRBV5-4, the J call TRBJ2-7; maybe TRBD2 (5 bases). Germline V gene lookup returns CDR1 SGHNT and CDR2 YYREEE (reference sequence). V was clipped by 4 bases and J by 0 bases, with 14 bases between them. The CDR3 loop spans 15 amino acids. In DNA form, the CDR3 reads TGTGCCAGCAGCCGCGGAGGTGACAACTCCTACGAGCAGTACTTC. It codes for CASSRGGDNSYEQYF.